Listed here are 13 T cell receptor beta chains from one sample, sequenced in a study of blood T cell repertoires in COVID-19. The protocol was immunoSEQ multiplex PCR, while the TCRdb copy is restricted to in-frame clones and leaves out a portion. The sample consists of some 150,000 clones, approximately 85% of them appearing once. What was sequenced was peripheral blood. All receptors derive from a man in his sixties with COVID-19, enrolled during active disease.

This rearrangement joins TRBV19 to TRBJ1-1; TRBD1 is a possible D gene (5 bases). Trimming stripped 5 bases from V and 3 bases from J, with 16 bases between. CDR1 LNHDA and CDR2 SQIVND come from the germline V gene (reference sequence). This CDR3 spans 15 amino acids. CDR3 amino acids: CASSAQSGGDTEAFF. The CDR3, as DNA: TGTGCCAGTAGTGCCCAATCCGGGGGGGACACTGAAGCTTTCTTT.

The gene calls are TRBV5-1 and TRBJ1-1, with TRBD1 matching 10 bases. V was pared by 4 bases and J by 7 bases, with 10 bases of the junction left unmatched. CDR3 length equals 15 residues. CDR1 is SGHRS, CDR2 YFSETQ, per germline. The CDR3 DNA reads as TGCGCCAGCAGCCCCGAATGGACAGGGGGGGATGAAGCTTTCTTT. This encodes CASSPEWTGGDEAFF.

The chain joins TRBV5-8 to TRBJ1-1; D is unresolved. Germline CDR1 and CDR2: SGHTS and YDEGEE. The CDR3 totals 14 residues. Deletions cut 4 bases from V and 2 bases from J, with 12 bases between. CDR3 amino acids: CASSRRHTNTEAFF. CDR3 DNA sequence: TGTGCCAGCAGCCGAAGACACACTAACACTGAAGCTTTCTTT.

The chain recombines TRBV6-2 or TRBV6-3 with TRBJ2-7; 7 positions agree with TRBD2. Germline values: CDR1 MNHEY, CDR2 SVGEGT. The ends lost 5 bases at V and 9 bases at J; junction bases unmatched: 13. This CDR3 region has 14 residues. CDR3 in DNA: TGTGCCAGCAGTGACCAAGGGAGACTAGCAGTGCAGTACTTC. It codes for CASSDQGRLAVQYF.

The rearrangement links TRBV11-3 to TRBJ2-5, with 7 bases aligning to TRBD2. The germline gives CDR1 SGHNT, CDR2 YENEEA. The CDR3 covers 17 residues. J gave up 1 base and V 5 bases, and 13 bases lay outside the gene matches. The CDR3 reads CASSPGSSGSRQETQYF. The CDR3 nucleotides read TGTGCCAGCAGCCCAGGGAGTAGCGGGTCCCGCCAAGAGACCCAGTACTTC.

CDR3 in amino acids: CSASDRRNTGELFF. The CDR3 DNA is TGCAGCGCTTCGGACAGGCGGAACACCGGGGAGCTGTTTTTT. This rearrangement joins TRBV29-1 to TRBJ2-2, with 7 nucleotides matching TRBD1. The CDR3 extends over 14 amino acids. Trimming at V came to 7 bases and at J to 1 base, leaving 6 bases not matched to a gene. In germline, CDR1 is SQVTM, CDR2 ANQGSEA.

The chain combines TRBV5-5 with TRBJ2-7; the match to TRBD1 covers 8 bases. This CDR3 has 13 amino acids. Germline V CDR1 and CDR2: SGHKS, YYEKEE (reference sequence). The J segment lost 6 bases and the V segment lost 5 bases, leaving 7 bases of the junction unmatched. CDR3 nucleotide sequence: TGTGCCAGCAGTCGGGACAGGATCGGCGAGCAGTACTTC. Its protein product is CASSRDRIGEQYF.

The rearrangement links TRBV6-2 or TRBV6-3 to TRBJ1-4; D remains unclear. V was shortened by 0 bases and J by 8 bases, with 16 bases between the two germline ends. The CDR3 extends over 16 amino acids. Germline values: CDR1 MNHEY, CDR2 SVGEGT. The CDR3 sequence: CASSYSIRTSGEKLFF. The CDR3, as DNA: TGTGCCAGCAGTTACTCGATTCGGACTAGTGGGGAAAAACTGTTTTTT.

This clone showed up just once. The chain employs TRBV28 and TRBJ1-1; perhaps TRBD1 as D (5 bases). The CDR3 spans 14 residues. Trimming took off 6 bases at V and 6 bases at J, with 17 bases between the two ends. Germline CDR1 and CDR2: MDHEN and SYDVKM. This chain's CDR3 is CASSPTRGVAEAFF. The CDR3 coding sequence is TGTGCCAGCAGCCCGACGCGGGGGGTCGCTGAAGCTTTCTTT. Full variable domain (remainder filled in from reference TRBV28 and TRBJ1-1): DVKVTQSSRYLVKRTGEKVFLECVQDMDHENMFWYRQDPGLGLRLIYFSYDVKMKEKGDIPEGYSVSREKKERFSLILESASTNQTSMYLCASSPTRGVAEAFFGQGTRLTVV.

The V and J genes are TRBV19 and TRBJ2-7; 7 nucleotides align to TRBD1. The germline CDR1 and CDR2 sequences are LNHDA and SQIVND (reference sequence). V shed 1 base and J 6 bases; nucleotides not matched to a gene: 3. The CDR3 sequence is 13 residues long. This CDR3 reads CASSIGNRGEQYF. CDR3 DNA: TGTGCCAGTAGTATAGGGAACAGGGGCGAGCAGTACTTC.

DNA of the CDR3: TGTGCCAGCAGTTACGGCAGGGGGCGGAATTCACCCCTCCACTTT. It specifies CASSYGRGRNSPLHF. The chain combines TRBV6-5 with TRBJ1-6, with 8 bases matching TRBD1. There are 15 residues in the CDR3. Germline CDR1 and CDR2: MNHEY and SVGAGI. Trimming took 2 bases from V and 7 from J; bases not matched to a gene: 4.

The V gene is TRBV10-3, the J gene TRBJ1-2; 7 nucleotides match TRBD1. This CDR3 region has 15 residues. Germline lookup yields CDR1 ENHRY and CDR2 SYGVKD. V dropped 0 bases and J dropped 6; count of bases not matched to a gene: 7. CDR3 sequence reads: CAISESGQKTDGYTF. The CDR3 coding sequence is TGTGCCATCAGTGAGTCGGGACAGAAAACGGATGGCTACACCTTC.

The V gene is TRBV11-3, the J gene TRBJ1-4, with unresolved D. Germline V gene sequence: CDR1 SGHNT, CDR2 YENEEA. CDR3 length: 14 residues. V gave up 5 bases and J gave up 8 bases, with 15 bases separating them. CDR3 loop: CASSRNRGGEKLFF. The CDR3 DNA reads as TGTGCCAGCAGCCGTAACCGGGGAGGAGAAAAACTGTTTTTT.